One T cell receptor beta chain is described in this entry. The data derive from a study of cytomegalovirus exposure and HLA in healthy donors. About the research overall: There were over 350 genotyped donors. Of these, 81% fell in the genetic ancestry cluster associated with self-reported Caucasian donors.

CDR1 is SGHTA, CDR2 FQGTGA, per germline. The CDR3 runs to 17 residues. Unmatched junction bases numbered 7, after V lost 5 bases and J lost 6 bases. The PCR employed 60 Vbeta primers together with 13 Jbeta primers. Profiling relied on immunoSEQ multiplex PCR, and the TCRdb table lists in-frame clones only, not all of them. The profile shows some 150,000 clones, approximately 75% of them singletons. This sequence was found in a young man in good health and CMV-seropositive. Sequenced sample: PBMCs. The J gene is TRBJ2-1, the V gene TRBV7-3, with 16 bases fitting TRBD2. The CDR3 DNA follows: TGTGCCAGCAGCCCACAGGGACTAGCGGGGGGGCTCAATGAGCAGTTCTTC. It encodes CASSPQGLAGGLNEQFF.